The present TCR beta chain was sequenced within a study of control samples from healthy donors and cancer patients. Profiled with immunoSEQ multiplex PCR; TCRdb holds only in-frame clones, not every one. The top ten hold less than 4% of the sample, which has more than 50,000 clones, 88% seen once. The CDR3 has 16 amino acids. Deletions cut 1 base from V and 0 bases from J, with 13 bases between. Germline values: CDR1 SGHVS, CDR2 FQNEAQ. The clonotype originates from a man aged 50 to 60 in good health. This chain connects TRBV7-8 to TRBJ2-7; no reliable D call. Sequencing used blood. The CDR3 sequence: CASSLGPTISSYEQYF. The CDR3 nucleotides read TGTGCCAGCAGCTTAGGACCTACCATTAGCTCCTACGAGCAGTACTTC.